These 5 T cell receptor beta chains came from one sample sequenced in a study of T cell responses to AZD1222 COVID-19 vaccine. Assay: immunoSEQ multiplex PCR; the TCRdb copy retains only in-frame clones and omits some. The table lists approximately 110,000 clones, 92% of them singletons. Sequenced material: peripheral blood, taken on day 0 of AZD1222 vaccination. The receptors here all came from an adult in good health.

This clone was observed once. The DNA for the CDR3 is TGCGCCAGCAGCCAAGGGAGTCAGGGTTCCTCTGAAGCTTTCTTT. Residues: CASSQGSQGSSEAFF. J is TRBJ1-1 and V is TRBV4-3; the D gene is possibly TRBD1 (5 bases). V lost 1 base and J lost 6, with 15 bases in between. This CDR3 region has 15 residues. Germline V gives CDR1 LGHNA, CDR2 YSLEER.

The chain combines TRBV5-3 with TRBJ1-1; TRBD1 agrees at 12 bases. TRBV5-3 belongs to the ORF category, with a function that is uncertain. Unmatched junction bases numbered 4, after V lost 0 bases and J lost 4 bases. CDR3 length: 16 residues. The CDR3 sequence: CARSLEGQGALTEAFF. The CDR3 DNA is TGTGCCAGAAGCTTGGAGGGACAGGGGGCGCTCACTGAAGCTTTCTTT.

This clone appeared a single time. V usage is TRBV7-3 and J usage is TRBJ2-1; D is possibly TRBD1 (7 bases). Trimming took 2 bases from V and 6 from J, leaving 14 bases between them. The CDR3 is 15 residues long. In germline, CDR1 is SGHTA, CDR2 FQGTGA. The CDR3 sequence is CASSLSAGGGNEQFF. The CDR3, as DNA: TGTGCCAGCAGCTTATCGGCAGGGGGAGGCAATGAGCAGTTCTTC. The full variable domain, in which reference TRBV7-3 and TRBJ2-1 provide the parts outside the CDR3, is GAGVSQTPSNKVTEKGKYVELRCDPISGHTALYWYRQSLGQGPEFLIYFQGTGAADDSGLPNDRFFAVRPEGSVSTLKIQRTERGDSAVYLCASSLSAGGGNEQFFGPGTRLTVL.

V and J are TRBV2 and TRBJ1-1; D remains ambiguous. The V and J ends lost 1 base and 1 base respectively, with 4 bases between them. The germline gives CDR1 SNHLY, CDR2 FYNNEI. CDR3 length: 13 residues. CDR3: CASSEGWNTEAFF. DNA for the CDR3: TGTGCCAGCAGTGAAGGGTGGAACACTGAAGCTTTCTTT.

The rearrangement uses TRBV9 and TRBJ2-2; D is unresolved. Germline V lookup: CDR1 SGDLS, CDR2 YYNGEE. CDR3 length: 16 residues. V dropped 0 bases and J dropped 5 bases, with 14 bases sitting between them. For the CDR3, the DNA is TGTGCCAGCAGCGTAGGGGAAGGGCGGAAGACCGGGGAGCTGTTTTTT. It is translated as CASSVGEGRKTGELFF.